The sequence of this T cell receptor (beta chain) was determined in a study of early T cells in non-severe SARS-CoV-2 infection. Study-level information: RNA in bulk from unsorted whole blood was sequenced, and chains were unpaired.

This clonotype was seen at least ten times. Its specificity is not known. Tagging with unique molecular identifiers was applied to individual cDNA molecules. TCRdb processed the 5' RACE reads anew with MiXCR; each CDR3 protein has one entry. In the table there are about 40,000 distinct CDR3 sequences, roughly 4.3% of which are singletons. Whole-study results and caveats: CD4 and private specificities were missed by VDJdb matching, which favored anti-spike CD8 responses.

The specimen sequenced was whole blood. The origin of this receptor is an adult who was a healthcare worker with PCR-confirmed SARS-CoV-2 infection or an uninfected control (not recorded which).

In DNA form, the CDR3 reads TGCAGTGCTCTCACTAGCGGGAGATCCTACAATGAGCAGTTCTTC. Translating gives CSALTSGRSYNEQFF. The chain recombines TRBV20-1 with TRBJ2-1; 11 nucleotides align to TRBD2. V lost 5 bases to trimming and J lost 1 base; unmatched junction nucleotides: 4. The CDR3 contains 15 residues. The germline V gene has CDR1 DFQATT and CDR2 SNEGSKA (reference sequence).